Each of the 24 T cell receptor beta chains below was sequenced from the same sample in a study of STAT5B mutations in CD4+ large granular lymphocyte leukemia. The table came from immunoSEQ multiplex PCR; TCRdb's copy has only in-frame clones and leaves some out. The sample has approximately 49,000 clones, 60% to 75% seen once. The sequenced sample was CD4+ T cells from blood buffy coats. All receptors derive from a human donor in good health.

The chain joins TRBV5-4 to TRBJ1-1; 8 bases line up with TRBD1. Losses at the gene ends were 4 bases for V and 6 bases for J; bases not matched to a gene: 11. There are 15 residues in the CDR3. Germline V gene data show CDR1 as SGHNT and CDR2 as YYREEE (reference sequence). The CDR3 bases are TGTGCCAGCAGCCGACCGGACAGGGCGGGGTCTGAAGCTTTCTTT. Protein product: CASSRPDRAGSEAFF.

The chain carries TRBV7-8 and TRBJ1-4; D uncertain. The germline V and J ends were trimmed by 1 base and 5 bases, with 5 bases remaining between them. This CDR3 has 13 residues. CDR1 and CDR2 (germline): SGHVS, FQNEAQ. CDR3 sequence reads: CASSLDRNEKLFF. The CDR3 DNA reads TGTGCCAGCAGCTTAGATAGAAATGAAAAACTGTTTTTT.

V usage is TRBV30 and J usage is TRBJ2-5, with 12 bases identical to TRBD2. This CDR3 is 17 amino acids long. V lost 2 bases and J lost 5; bases outside the gene matches: 12. Germline V CDR1 and CDR2: GTSNPN, SVGIG (reference sequence). The CDR3 is CAWSKLGLAGGQETQYF. CDR3 in DNA: TGTGCCTGGAGTAAGTTGGGGCTAGCGGGGGGGCAGGAGACCCAGTACTTC.

V gene TRBV5-1 combines with J gene TRBJ1-1; 7 bases align to TRBD1. V lost 4 bases to trimming and J lost 1 base; unmatched junction nucleotides: 7. Germline lookup yields CDR1 SGHRS and CDR2 YFSETQ. The CDR3 is 15 amino acids. CDR3 bases: TGCGCCAGCAGCCCAGGGGGTCGCGGGAACACTGAAGCTTTCTTT. Translated, it gives CASSPGGRGNTEAFF.

This clone was recorded once. V and J are TRBV6-1 and TRBJ1-2; D remains ambiguous. Trimming cost V 2 bases and J 4 bases, with 14 bases left between them. The CDR3 spans 15 residues. CDR1 and CDR2 (germline): MNHNS, SASEGT. The CDR3 DNA is TGTGCCAGCAGTGAAAGTAGTCAGAGGGTCTATGGCTACACCTTC. Protein product: CASSESSQRVYGYTF.

This chain uses TRBV7-2 with TRBJ2-5; 12 bases line up with TRBD2. The CDR3 length is 16 residues. Germline trimming cut 5 bases from V and 3 bases from J; bases unmatched to any gene: 7. CDR1 is SGHTA and CDR2 is FQGNSA in the germline V gene. In nucleotides, the CDR3 is TGTGCCAGCAGCCCGGAGACTAGCGGGGGCGAAGAGACCCAGTACTTC. This codes for CASSPETSGGEETQYF.

The chain joins TRBV7-9 to TRBJ1-5; TRBD1 is a possible D gene (5 bases). The CDR3 has 15 residues. V was pared by 4 bases and J by 0 bases, with 10 bases between. Per germline, CDR1 SEHNR and CDR2 FQNEAQ (reference sequence). The CDR3 reads CASSSTEYSNQPQHF. In DNA form, the CDR3 reads TGTGCCAGCAGCTCGACAGAATATAGCAATCAGCCCCAGCATTTT.

The chain joins TRBV28 to TRBJ1-1; no firm D call. Trimming shortened V by 6 bases and J by 6 bases, and 8 bases separated the two germline ends. The CDR3 runs to 11 residues. Germline V lookup: CDR1 MDHEN, CDR2 SYDVKM. The CDR3 coding sequence is TGTGCCAGCAGCTTACATCCTGAAGCTTTCTTT. It translates to CASSLHPEAFF.

V gene TRBV9 combines with J gene TRBJ2-3; D is unresolved. V was pared by 1 base and J by 0 bases, with 9 bases between. The CDR3 consists of 15 residues. Looked up from germline, CDR1 is SGDLS and CDR2 is YYNGEE. The CDR3 reads CASSVTDLSTDTQYF. CDR3 in DNA: TGTGCCAGCAGCGTAACGGATCTTAGCACAGATACGCAGTATTTT. Based on the CDR3 plus reference TRBV9 and TRBJ2-3, the full variable domain is DSGVTQTPKHLITATGQRVTLRCSPRSGDLSVYWYQQSLDQGLQFLIQYYNGEERAKGNILERFSAQQFPDLHSELNLSSLELGDSALYFCASSVTDLSTDTQYFGPGTRLTVL.

V and J are TRBV7-9 and TRBJ2-7; either TRBD1 or TRBD2 may supply D (5 bases each). In germline, CDR1 is SEHNR, CDR2 FQNEAQ (reference sequence). V lost 5 bases, J lost 3 bases, and 11 bases lay in between. The CDR3 has 13 amino acids. CDR3 DNA: TGTGCCAGCAGCCTGGGACCGAACTACGAGCAGTACTTC. Residues: CASSLGPNYEQYF. Full variable domain (remainder filled in from reference TRBV7-9 and TRBJ2-7): DTGVSQNPRHKITKRGQNVTFRCDPISEHNRLYWYRQTLGQGPEFLTYFQNEAQLEKSRLLSDRFSAERPKGSFSTLEIQRTEQGDSAMYLCASSLGPNYEQYFGPGTRLTVT.

The chain combines TRBV7-9 with TRBJ1-5; D gene ambiguous. Trimming shortened V by 3 bases and J by 5 bases, and 11 bases separated the two germline ends. In germline, CDR1 is SEHNR, CDR2 FQNEAQ (reference sequence). The CDR3 extends over 14 amino acids. The DNA of the CDR3 is TGTGCCAGCAGCTTTGCGATTCTTTATCAGCCCCAGCATTTT. This sequence encodes CASSFAILYQPQHF.

V gene TRBV29-1 combines with J gene TRBJ1-2; unclear D gene. The germline CDR1 and CDR2 sequences are SQVTM and ANQGSEA. V was clipped by 1 base and J by 7 bases, with 10 bases between them. The CDR3 is made up of 12 amino acids. The CDR3, as DNA: TGCAGCGTTGAAGTGAGCGAGGGTGGCTACACCTTC. This sequence encodes CSVEVSEGGYTF.

The chain is built from TRBV28 and TRBJ2-3; D unclear. The germline V gene has CDR1 MDHEN and CDR2 SYDVKM. The CDR3 contains 16 residues. The V and J ends lost 4 bases and 0 bases respectively, with 14 bases between them. The chain's CDR3 is CASSWTDGPSTDTQYF. The CDR3 DNA sequence: TGTGCCAGCAGTTGGACGGACGGACCTAGCACAGATACGCAGTATTTT. The entire variable domain, with the rest obtained from reference TRBV28 and TRBJ2-3, is as follows: DVKVTQSSRYLVKRTGEKVFLECVQDMDHENMFWYRQDPGLGLRLIYFSYDVKMKEKGDIPEGYSVSREKKERFSLILESASTNQTSMYLCASSWTDGPSTDTQYFGPGTRLTVL.

V gene TRBV7-8 combines with J gene TRBJ2-5; D perhaps matches TRBD1 (6 bases). CDR3 length: 15 amino acids. Deletions cut 1 base from V and 5 bases from J, with 14 bases between. CDR1 SGHVS and CDR2 FQNEAQ come from the germline V gene. The CDR3, as DNA: TGTGCCAGCAGCTTAGTCGCAGGGGTGGGGGAGACCCAGTACTTC. Amino acid sequence: CASSLVAGVGETQYF.

This chain joins TRBV7-9 and TRBJ2-2, with D maybe TRBD2 (7 bases). Germline CDR1 reads SEHNR; CDR2 reads FQNEAQ (reference sequence). The CDR3 runs to 15 residues. V was cut by 6 bases and J by 7 bases, with 18 bases left in between. The CDR3 nucleotides are TGTGCCAGCAGACCCGACAGGACGGGAGGCGGGGAGCTGTTTTTT. Amino acids: CASRPDRTGGGELFF.

The rearrangement links TRBV5-6 to TRBJ2-2, with D maybe TRBD1 (5 bases). The V end lost 4 bases, the J end lost 0 bases, and 10 bases lay between the germline ends. The germline gives CDR1 SGHDT, CDR2 YYEEEE. This CDR3 spans 15 amino acids. CDR3 bases: TGTGCCAGCAGCACAGGACATCCGAACACCGGGGAGCTGTTTTTT. It yields the protein CASSTGHPNTGELFF.

V gene TRBV6-1 combines with J gene TRBJ1-5; D not resolved. Between the trimmed V and J ends, which lost 6 bases and 2 bases, there was a span of 14 bases. The CDR3 sequence is 15 residues long. Germline CDR1 and CDR2: MNHNS and SASEGT. The CDR3 DNA is TGTGCCAGCAGGAAAACAGACGACGGCAATCAGCCCCAGCATTTT. This codes for CASRKTDDGNQPQHF.

The chain joins TRBV19 to TRBJ2-5, with D possibly TRBD1 on 6 matching bases. Germline lookup yields CDR1 LNHDA and CDR2 SQIVND (reference sequence). With 6 bases removed from V and 5 bases from J, the gap between germline ends came to 13 bases. The CDR3 is 13 residues long. CDR3 bases: TGTGCCAGTAGCACCAATAGGGGGGAGACCCAGTACTTC. This gives the protein CASSTNRGETQYF.

This clone was seen only a few times. The chain carries TRBV19 and TRBJ2-1; the match to TRBD1 covers 8 bases. The CDR3 length is 14 residues. Germline V gives CDR1 LNHDA, CDR2 SQIVND (reference sequence). The V and J ends lost 7 bases and 8 bases, in that order; junction bases with no gene match: 10. CDR3 coding DNA: TGTGCCAGTACGGGGACAGGACCGTGGGATGAGCAGTTCTTC. It translates to CASTGTGPWDEQFF.

The chain employs TRBV7-9 and TRBJ2-7, with 7 bases identical to TRBD1. Germline-derived CDR1 and CDR2 are SEHNR and FQNEAQ (reference sequence). The V segment lost 1 base and the J segment 6 bases; nucleotides outside the gene matches: 3. The CDR3 totals 13 residues. The CDR3 region is CASSLGDSREQYF. Here the CDR3 DNA reads TGTGCCAGCAGCTTAGGGGACAGTCGCGAGCAGTACTTC. The full variable domain, completed using reference TRBV7-9 and TRBJ2-7, is DTGVSQNPRHKITKRGQNVTFRCDPISEHNRLYWYRQTLGQGPEFLTYFQNEAQLEKSRLLSDRFSAERPKGSFSTLEIQRTEQGDSAMYLCASSLGDSREQYFGPGTRLTVT.

The chain has TRBV5-4 and TRBJ2-3; D is uncertain. From germline, CDR1 is SGHNT and CDR2 YYREEE (reference sequence). There are 17 residues in the CDR3. V shed 4 bases and J shed 2 bases, with 20 bases lying between them. This CDR3 is CASSLPSSGSNTDTQYF. The CDR3 DNA is TGTGCCAGCAGCCTCCCTTCTTCTGGCTCAAACACAGATACGCAGTATTTT.

Only a few counts were recorded for this clone. The DNA for the CDR3 is TGTGCCAGCACCGTAGCCCCTGCTAACTCTGAAGCTTTCTTT. Amino acids: CASTVAPANSEAFF. The genes are TRBV7-2 and TRBJ1-1; D not resolved. The CDR3 spans 14 residues. The germline V gene has CDR1 SGHTA and CDR2 FQGNSA. With 7 bases removed from V and 6 bases from J, the gap between germline ends came to 18 bases.

This clone was counted between two and nine times. CDR3 in amino acids: CASSQGHSSGTEAFF. CDR3 coding DNA: TGCGCCAGCAGCCAAGGACACTCCTCGGGGACTGAAGCTTTCTTT. The J gene is TRBJ1-1, the V gene TRBV4-1; D is uncertain. Per germline, CDR1 MGHRA and CDR2 YSYEKL. V was clipped by 1 base and J by 5 bases, with 14 bases between them. The CDR3 has 15 amino acids.

V usage is TRBV7-9 and J usage is TRBJ2-3; perhaps TRBD1 as D (5 bases). The CDR3 sequence is 15 residues long. Deletions cut 1 base from V and 2 bases from J, with 10 bases between. The germline V gene encodes CDR1 SEHNR and CDR2 FQNEAQ (reference sequence). In DNA form, the CDR3 reads TGTGCCAGCAGCTTAGGCAGGGTGGTCACAGATACGCAGTATTTT. Translating it yields CASSLGRVVTDTQYF.